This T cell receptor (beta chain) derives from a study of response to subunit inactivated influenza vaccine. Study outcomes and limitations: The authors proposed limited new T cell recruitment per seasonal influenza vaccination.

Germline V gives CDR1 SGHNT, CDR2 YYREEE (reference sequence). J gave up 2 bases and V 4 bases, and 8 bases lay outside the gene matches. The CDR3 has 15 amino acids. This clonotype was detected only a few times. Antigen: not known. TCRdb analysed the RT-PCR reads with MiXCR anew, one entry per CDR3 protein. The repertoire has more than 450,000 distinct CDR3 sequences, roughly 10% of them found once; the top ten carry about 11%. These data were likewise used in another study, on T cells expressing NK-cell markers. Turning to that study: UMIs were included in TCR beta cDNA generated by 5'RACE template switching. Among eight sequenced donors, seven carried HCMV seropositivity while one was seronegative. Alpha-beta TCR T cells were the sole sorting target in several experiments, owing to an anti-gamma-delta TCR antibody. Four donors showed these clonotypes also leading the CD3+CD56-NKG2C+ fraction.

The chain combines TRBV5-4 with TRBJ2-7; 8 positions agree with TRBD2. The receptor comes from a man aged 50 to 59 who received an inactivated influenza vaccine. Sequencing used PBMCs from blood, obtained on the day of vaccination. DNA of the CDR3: TGTGCCAGCAGCCCGAGACCGGGACTAGCCTACGAGCAGTACTTC. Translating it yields CASSPRPGLAYEQYF.